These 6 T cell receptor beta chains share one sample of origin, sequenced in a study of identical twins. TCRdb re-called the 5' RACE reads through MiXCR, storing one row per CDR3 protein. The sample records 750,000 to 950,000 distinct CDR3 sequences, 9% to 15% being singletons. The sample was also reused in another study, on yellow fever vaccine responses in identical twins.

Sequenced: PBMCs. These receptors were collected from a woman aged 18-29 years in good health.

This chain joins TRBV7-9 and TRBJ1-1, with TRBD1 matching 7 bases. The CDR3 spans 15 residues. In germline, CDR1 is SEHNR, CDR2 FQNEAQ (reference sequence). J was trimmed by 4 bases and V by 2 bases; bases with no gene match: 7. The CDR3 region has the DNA TGTGCCAGCAGCTTAAAGGGGGCAGGGGGCACTGAAGCTTTCTTT. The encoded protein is CASSLKGAGGTEAFF.

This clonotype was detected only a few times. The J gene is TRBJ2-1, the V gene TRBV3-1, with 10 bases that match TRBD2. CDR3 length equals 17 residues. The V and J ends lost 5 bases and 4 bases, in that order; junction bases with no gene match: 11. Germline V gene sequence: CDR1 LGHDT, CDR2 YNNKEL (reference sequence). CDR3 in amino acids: CASSFRLAGARYNEQFF. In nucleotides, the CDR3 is TGTGCCAGCAGCTTCCGACTAGCGGGTGCTCGGTACAATGAGCAGTTCTTC.

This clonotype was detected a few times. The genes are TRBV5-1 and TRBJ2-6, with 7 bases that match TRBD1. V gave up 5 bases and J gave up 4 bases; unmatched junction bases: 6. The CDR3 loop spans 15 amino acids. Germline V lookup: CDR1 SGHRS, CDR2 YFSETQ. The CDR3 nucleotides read TGCGCCAGCAGTCCTACAGGGGCCGGGGCCAACGTCCTGACTTTC. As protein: CASSPTGAGANVLTF.

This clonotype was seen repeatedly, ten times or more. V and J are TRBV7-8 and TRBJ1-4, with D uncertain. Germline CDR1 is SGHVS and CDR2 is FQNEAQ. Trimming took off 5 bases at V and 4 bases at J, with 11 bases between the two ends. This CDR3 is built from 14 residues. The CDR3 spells CASSPLSINEKLFF. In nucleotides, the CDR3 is TGTGCCAGCAGCCCGCTGTCAATTAATGAAAAACTGTTTTTT.

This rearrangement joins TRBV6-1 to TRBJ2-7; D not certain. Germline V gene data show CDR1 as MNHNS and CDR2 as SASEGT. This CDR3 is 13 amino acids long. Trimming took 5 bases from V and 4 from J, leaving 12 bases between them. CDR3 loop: CASSSRAGYEQYF. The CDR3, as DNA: TGTGCCAGCAGTAGCCGGGCCGGATACGAGCAGTACTTC.

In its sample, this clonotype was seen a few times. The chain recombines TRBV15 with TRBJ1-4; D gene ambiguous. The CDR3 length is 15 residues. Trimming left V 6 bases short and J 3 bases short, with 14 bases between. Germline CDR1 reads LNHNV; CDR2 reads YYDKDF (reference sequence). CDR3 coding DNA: TGTGCCACCAGTCCAGAGCGGTTGGCTAATGAAAAACTGTTTTTT. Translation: CATSPERLANEKLFF.